These 19 T cell receptor beta chains share one sample of origin, sequenced in a study of blood T cell repertoires in COVID-19. The repertoire was sequenced with immunoSEQ multiplex PCR; TCRdb's copy has only in-frame clones and lacks some. The repertoire holds roughly 150,000 clones, around 86% seen once, with about 5.6% in the top ten. The specimen sequenced was peripheral blood. These receptors all come from a human donor in a cohort sampled during active COVID-19.

The J gene is TRBJ2-2, the V gene TRBV24-1; D may be TRBD1 (6 bases). Germline loops: CDR1 KGHDR, CDR2 SFDVKD. CDR3 length equals 20 residues. The V end lost 2 bases, the J end lost 4 bases, and 25 bases lay between the germline ends. The CDR3 is CATSDSQKPRTVWGTGELFF. Here the CDR3 DNA reads TGTGCCACCAGTGATTCACAAAAACCTCGGACAGTTTGGGGCACCGGGGAGCTGTTTTTT.

The chain links TRBV5-4 to TRBJ1-1; tentative D call: TRBD1 (5 bases). Trimming cost V 4 bases and J 6 bases, with 7 bases left between them. CDR3 size: 11 residues. Germline loops: CDR1 SGHNT, CDR2 YYREEE (reference sequence). As DNA, the CDR3 is TGTGCCAGCAGCACAGGTCCTGAAGCTTTCTTT. Protein sequence: CASSTGPEAFF.

The V call is TRBV30, the J call TRBJ1-5, with 8 bases aligning to TRBD1. Trimming removed 2 bases from V and 2 bases from J; junction bases left unmatched: 2. Germline V gives CDR1 GTSNPN, CDR2 SVGIG (reference sequence). The CDR3 runs 14 residues. The CDR3 DNA follows: TGTGCCTGGAGTCCGGGACAGGGCAATCAGCCCCAGCATTTT. Residues: CAWSPGQGNQPQHF.

The chain employs TRBV7-3 and TRBJ1-1; D is undetermined. The CDR3 spans 16 residues. The germline V gene encodes CDR1 SGHTA and CDR2 FQGTGA. V was trimmed by 2 bases and J by 0 bases, leaving 13 bases between them. Written as DNA, the CDR3 is TGTGCCAGCAGCTTAGCAGGTAGCGGGATGAACACTGAAGCTTTCTTT. Translated: CASSLAGSGMNTEAFF.

The rearrangement joins TRBV27 to TRBJ2-7; the match to TRBD2 covers 8 bases. Per the germline V gene, CDR1 is MNHEY and CDR2 is SMNVEV (reference sequence). Losses at the gene ends were 2 bases for V and 0 bases for J; bases not matched to a gene: 3. The CDR3 loop spans 15 amino acids. CDR3 DNA sequence: TGTGCCAGCAGTTTAAGTGGGACTAGCTCCTACGAGCAGTACTTC. Residues: CASSLSGTSSYEQYF.

This clone was detected once. The gene calls are TRBV28 and TRBJ1-5, with TRBD1 matching over 9 bases. CDR1 is MDHEN and CDR2 is SYDVKM in the germline V gene. The length of the CDR3 is 16 residues. The trim removed 3 bases at V and 4 bases at J, leaving 7 bases unmatched. This CDR3 reads CASSFRTGVINQPQHF. The DNA of the CDR3 is TGTGCCAGCAGTTTTAGGACAGGGGTTATTAATCAGCCCCAGCATTTT.

This chain connects TRBV5-6 to TRBJ1-5, with 8 bases fitting TRBD1. The V and J ends lost 4 bases and 6 bases, in that order; junction bases with no gene match: 9. CDR3 length: 15 residues. Germline V CDR1 and CDR2: SGHDT, YYEEEE. CDR3 region: CASSIGDRRGQPQHF. In nucleotides, the CDR3 is TGTGCCAGCAGCATAGGGGACAGGAGAGGTCAGCCCCAGCATTTT.

The chain has TRBV11-2 and TRBJ2-2, with 10 bases that match TRBD1. CDR1 SGHAT and CDR2 FQNNGV come from the germline V gene. Germline trimming cut 4 bases from V and 3 bases from J; bases unmatched to any gene: 8. The CDR3 is 17 residues long. The CDR3 protein is CASSSSLTGGYTGELFF. The CDR3 DNA reads as TGTGCCAGCAGCTCATCTTTGACAGGGGGCTACACCGGGGAGCTGTTTTTT.

The rearrangement uses TRBV12-3 or TRBV12-4 and TRBJ2-1; weak D call: TRBD2 (5 bases). CDR3 length: 11 residues. V lost 8 bases and J 9 bases, leaving 11 bases between the germline ends. CDR3 DNA: TGTGCCAGCTCCCTTGCGGGTGAGCAGTTCTTC. Its translation: CASSLAGEQFF.

The J gene is TRBJ2-6, the V gene TRBV2; tentative D call: TRBD1 (8 bases). Between the trimmed V and J ends, which lost 10 bases and 0 bases, there was a span of 22 bases. The CDR3 is 18 amino acids. Germline V gene sequence: CDR1 SNHLY, CDR2 FYNNEI. CDR3 sequence: CATTIYRGGNSGANVLTF. CDR3 bases: TGTGCCACCACCATATACAGGGGGGGGAACTCTGGGGCCAACGTCCTGACTTTC.

The CDR3 DNA follows: TGTGCCAGCAGTTTATCCCCTAGTCGAGACACGCAGTATTTT. Translated, it gives CASSLSPSRDTQYF. The chain joins TRBV28 to TRBJ2-3, with unresolved D. This CDR3 contains 14 residues. Germline CDR1 and CDR2: MDHEN and SYDVKM. Trimming left V 1 base short and J 9 bases short, with 14 bases between.

The J gene is TRBJ1-3, the V gene TRBV9; TRBD1 is a possible D gene (5 bases). The germline gives CDR1 SGDLS, CDR2 YYNGEE. The CDR3 spans 17 residues. Between the trimmed V and J ends, which lost 3 bases and 0 bases, there was a span of 16 bases. The CDR3 nucleotides read TGTGCCAGCAGCGGCGGTGGGTCCGGGGGCTCTGGAAACACCATATATTTT. This encodes CASSGGGSGGSGNTIYF.

The gene calls are TRBV28 and TRBJ2-5; 8 bases are shared with TRBD2. The CDR3 has 14 amino acids. In germline, CDR1 is MDHEN, CDR2 SYDVKM. V was clipped by 2 bases and J by 3 bases; unmatched bases: 2. The CDR3 reads CASSLPGGEETQYF. The CDR3 bases are TGTGCCAGCAGTTTACCGGGGGGGGAAGAGACCCAGTACTTC. Drawing the rest from reference TRBV28 and TRBJ2-5, the complete variable domain is DVKVTQSSRYLVKRTGEKVFLECVQDMDHENMFWYRQDPGLGLRLIYFSYDVKMKEKGDIPEGYSVSREKKERFSLILESASTNQTSMYLCASSLPGGEETQYFGPGTRLLVL.

The chain carries TRBV28 and TRBJ2-1; TRBD2 aligns across 8 bases. V shed 5 bases, J shed 8 bases, and the junction held 11 bases outside the gene matches. Germline CDR1 is MDHEN and CDR2 is SYDVKM. The CDR3 has 15 amino acids. In nucleotides, the CDR3 is TGTGCCAGCAGTCTGCGGCGGGGGGCTCTGGATGAGCAGTTCTTC. This gives the protein CASSLRRGALDEQFF.

The chain is built from TRBV7-8 and TRBJ1-2; D may be TRBD1 (5 bases). Germline-derived CDR1 and CDR2 are SGHVS and FQNEAQ. Trimming shortened V by 5 bases and J by 6 bases, and 16 bases separated the two germline ends. The CDR3 consists of 14 residues. Written as DNA, the CDR3 is TGTGCCAGCAGCCGTCGGGGGGGTATTAATGGCTACACCTTC. Its protein product is CASSRRGGINGYTF.

The chain carries TRBV24-1 and TRBJ2-3; TRBD2 matches at 9 bases. The CDR3 loop spans 14 amino acids. V was clipped by 5 bases and J by 1 base; unmatched bases: 0. Germline V CDR1 and CDR2: KGHDR, SFDVKD. DNA for the CDR3: TGTGCCACCAGTGGACTAGCGGGCACAGATACGCAGTATTTT. This sequence encodes CATSGLAGTDTQYF.

The chain couples TRBV7-8 to TRBJ2-7, with 13 bases matching TRBD2. V lost 5 bases, J lost 0 bases, and 13 bases stayed unmatched. Germline CDR1 reads SGHVS; CDR2 reads FQNEAQ. The CDR3 runs 19 residues. CDR3 nucleotides: TGTGCCAGCAGCAGACCGGGACTAGCGGGATTAGGGGGCTCCTACGAGCAGTACTTC. Amino acids: CASSRPGLAGLGGSYEQYF.

The chain links TRBV15 to TRBJ1-1; D unclear. Germline CDR1 is LNHNV and CDR2 is YYDKDF (reference sequence). V lost 1 base to trimming and J lost 2 bases, with 11 bases between them. This CDR3 is built from 15 residues. CDR3 loop: CATSRVREPNTEAFF. CDR3 DNA sequence: TGTGCCACCAGCAGAGTACGGGAACCAAACACTGAAGCTTTCTTT.

The chain carries TRBV3-1 (or the pseudogene TRBV3-2) and TRBJ2-5, with TRBD2 matching over 8 bases. This CDR3 spans 17 amino acids. From germline, CDR1 is LGHDT and CDR2 YNNKEL (reference sequence). The V gene end was trimmed by 0 bases and the J gene end by 5 bases; junction bases not matched to a gene: 11. CDR3 in amino acids: CASSQELTGGLRETQYF. CDR3 nucleotide sequence: TGTGCCAGCAGCCAAGAATTAACGGGGGGGCTACGGGAGACCCAGTACTTC.